These T cell receptor beta chains were read from a single sample in a study of blood T cell repertoires in COVID-19. The repertoire was sequenced with immunoSEQ multiplex PCR; TCRdb's copy has only in-frame clones and lacks some. This table has about 68,000 clones, approximately 90% appearing once. The sequenced sample was peripheral blood. Receptors originate from a man in his forties or fifties with COVID-19, enrolled during active disease. Each CDR3 is given with its conserved first and last residue. The D gene is left open where the match is weak. Only some rows state a clone size, as once, few, many or a class for expanded clones.

abundance,v_gene,len,j_gene,d_gene,CDR3nt,CDR3aa
NA,TRBV6-5,13,TRBJ2-5,TRBD2,TGTGCCAGCAAAGCTAGCGGGACGCAGACCCAGTACTTC,CASKASGTQTQYF
NA,TRBV2,14,TRBJ1-1,TRBD1,TGTGCCAGCAGCTCGGGACAGGTGGGCACTGAAGCTTTCTTT,CASSSGQVGTEAFF
NA,TRBV11-3,14,TRBJ2-1,NA,TGTGCCAGCAGCTTATCAGGGCAATACAATGAGCAGTTCTTC,CASSLSGQYNEQFF
NA,TRBV7-2,19,TRBJ2-5,TRBD2,TGTGCCAGCAGCCACTGGGGGTCGGTTAGCGGGAGGGCCGAAAAGACCCAGTACTTC,CASSHWGSVSGRAEKTQYF
NA,TRBV2,13,TRBJ2-4,NA,TGTGCCAGCAGCCTGCGGAGCAAAAACATTCAGTACTTC,CASSLRSKNIQYF
NA,TRBV6-5,14,TRBJ2-2,TRBD2,TGTGCCAGCACGGCGGGAGGGCCGGCCGGGGAGCTGTTTTTT,CASTAGGPAGELFF
NA,TRBV14,14,TRBJ1-1,NA,TGTGCCAGCAGCCAACACCCGGCGGAGGTTGAAGCTTTCTTT,CASSQHPAEVEAFF
NA,TRBV11-2,11,TRBJ1-1,NA,TGTGCCAGCAGCTCGGACGGGAAAGCTTTCTTT,CASSSDGKAFF
NA,TRBV18,13,TRBJ2-5,NA,TGTGCCAGCTCACCCGGACTGCAAGAGACCCAGTACTTC,CASSPGLQETQYF
NA,TRBV5-6,15,TRBJ2-1,NA,TGTGCCAGCAGCGCACCACTAGATTGGGTCAATGAGCAGTTCTTC,CASSAPLDWVNEQFF
NA,TRBV18,13,TRBJ2-1,NA,TGTGCCAGCTCACCAGGGGAGAGCGATGAGCAGTTCTTC,CASSPGESDEQFF
NA,TRBV10-1,13,TRBJ2-1,NA,TGCGCCAGCAGTGGGACAGCAAACAATGAGCAGTTCTTC,CASSGTANNEQFF
NA,TRBV2,15,TRBJ2-1,TRBD1,TGTGCCAGCAGTGGGGGACAGGGGTCCTACAATGAGCAGTTCTTC,CASSGGQGSYNEQFF
NA,TRBV29-1,14,TRBJ2-3,TRBD1,TGCAGCGTTGCACAGGGGGCAAGCACAGATACGCAGTATTTT,CSVAQGASTDTQYF
once,TRBV3-1/TRBV3-2,17,TRBJ2-1,TRBD2,TGTGCCAGCAGCCGAGGGACTAGCGGGAGGGCCTACAATGAGCAGTTCTTC,CASSRGTSGRAYNEQFF
NA,TRBV19,17,TRBJ2-1,TRBD2,TGTGCCAGTAGTACCATATCTGGCGGACTAGCGGGAGGTGAGCAGTTCTTC,CASSTISGGLAGGEQFF
NA,TRBV6-5,14,TRBJ1-1,NA,TGTGCCAGCAGGGGAGTTATAGGGGGAACTGAAGCTTTCTTT,CASRGVIGGTEAFF
NA,TRBV9,14,TRBJ2-1,NA,TGTGCCAGCAGCGTAGGGGCTGGCTACAATGAGCAGTTCTTC,CASSVGAGYNEQFF
few,TRBV18,14,TRBJ1-5,NA,TGTGCCAGCTCACCCCCGGGATTTCACCAGCCCCAGCATTTT,CASSPPGFHQPQHF
NA,TRBV3-1/TRBV3-2,15,TRBJ1-5,NA,TGTGCCAGCAGCCAGAACAGGAACGCATGGCAGCCCCAGCATTTT,CASSQNRNAWQPQHF
NA,TRBV11-2,15,TRBJ2-3,NA,TGTGCCAGCAGCTTCCCCGGACTGGTCACAGATACGCAGTATTTT,CASSFPGLVTDTQYF
once,TRBV7-7,15,TRBJ2-1,TRBD1,TGTGCTAGCAGCTTAGCAATGGGACAGTACAATGAGCAGTTCTTC,CASSLAMGQYNEQFF
NA,TRBV2,11,TRBJ2-1,NA,TGTGCCAGCAGTGACGGTGATGAGCAGTTCTTC,CASSDGDEQFF
NA,TRBV4-3,15,TRBJ2-7,NA,TGCGCCAGCAGCCAAGATCGGAAACAGGACTACGAGCAGTACTTC,CASSQDRKQDYEQYF
NA,TRBV3-1/TRBV3-2,13,TRBJ2-7,TRBD2,TGTGCCAGCAGCCCTGGACTAGCGGGAGCGACAGGCTTC,CASSPGLAGATGF
NA,TRBV10-3,14,TRBJ2-7,TRBD2,TGTGCCATCAGTGAGAGCGGGAGGACCTACGAGCAGTACTTC,CAISESGRTYEQYF
once,TRBV27,17,TRBJ1-6,TRBD1,TGTGCCAGCAGTTTCGTCCCCGGGACAGGGAATTTTTCACCCCTCCACTTT,CASSFVPGTGNFSPLHF
once,TRBV18,15,TRBJ1-4,NA,TGTGCCAGCTCACCACCGGCAGGGCTGGCTGAAAAACTGTTTTTT,CASSPPAGLAEKLFF
NA,TRBV14,14,TRBJ2-3,NA,TGTGCCAGCAGCCGGGAGACACTCCCAGATACGCAGTATTTT,CASSRETLPDTQYF
NA,TRBV2,16,TRBJ2-1,TRBD2,TGTGCCAGCAGTGACCCGGGACTAGCGGGAGTGAATGAGCAGTTCTTC,CASSDPGLAGVNEQFF
NA,TRBV6-1,14,TRBJ2-1,TRBD1,TGTGCCAGCAGTTGGGACAGCTCTTACAATGAGCAGTTCTTC,CASSWDSSYNEQFF
NA,TRBV3-1/TRBV3-2,14,TRBJ2-2,NA,TGTGCCAGCAGCCAATCCGCGAACACCGGGGAGCTGTTTTTT,CASSQSANTGELFF
NA,TRBV30,16,TRBJ2-3,TRBD2,TGTGCCTGGAGTGTCTATGGGACTAGCGGGAGGAATACGCAGTATTTT,CAWSVYGTSGRNTQYF
few,TRBV5-1,14,TRBJ1-1,TRBD1,TGCGCCAGCAGCACAGGGACAGCGAGCACTGAAGCTTTCTTT,CASSTGTASTEAFF
few,TRBV12-5,18,TRBJ2-1,TRBD2,TGTGCTAGTGGCATAACGGGACTAGCGGGAGGAGGCTACAATGAGCAGTTCTTC,CASGITGLAGGGYNEQFF
NA,TRBV28,15,TRBJ2-7,TRBD1,TGTGCCAGCAGGCCCGGCGGACAGGGGGCGGACGAGCAGTACTTC,CASRPGGQGADEQYF
few,TRBV6-2/TRBV6-3,16,TRBJ1-6,TRBD1,TGTGCCAGCAGTCAACGGGACAGGGGGCCTAGTTCACCCCTCCACTTT,CASSQRDRGPSSPLHF
few,TRBV5-1,13,TRBJ1-1,NA,TGCGCCAGCAGCATAAAACAGGGCACTGAAGCTTTCTTT,CASSIKQGTEAFF
NA,TRBV5-4,15,TRBJ1-6,NA,TGTGCCAGCAGCTCCCAACAGGGTGAGGGTTCACCCCTCCACTTT,CASSSQQGEGSPLHF
NA,TRBV29-1,13,TRBJ1-3,NA,TGCAGCGTTGCACAGAGCTCTGGAAACACCATATATTTT,CSVAQSSGNTIYF
NA,TRBV9,15,TRBJ1-6,TRBD1,TGTGCCAGCAGCGTGTGGGGGACAGATAATTCACCCCTCCACTTT,CASSVWGTDNSPLHF
few,TRBV30,13,TRBJ1-3,NA,TGTGCCTGGGCCCGGGGAGCTGGAAACACCATATATTTT,CAWARGAGNTIYF
NA,TRBV5-1,16,TRBJ2-3,TRBD1,TGCGCCAGCAGCCCCCTGTCCGGGACAGGCACAGATACGCAGTATTTT,CASSPLSGTGTDTQYF
NA,TRBV11-2,18,TRBJ2-5,TRBD2,TGTGCCAGCAGCTTCCGGACTAGCGGGAGGAATGGTTGGGAGACCCAGTACTTC,CASSFRTSGRNGWETQYF
NA,TRBV6-2/TRBV6-3,19,TRBJ2-5,TRBD2,TGTGCCAGCAGTTACCCTTTTGGGGTGACTAGCGGGGGCCAAGAGACCCAGTACTTC,CASSYPFGVTSGGQETQYF
NA,TRBV7-3,15,TRBJ2-3,NA,TGTGCCAGCAGCTCCTCATTGAGTAGCACAGATACGCAGTATTTT,CASSSSLSSTDTQYF
NA,TRBV6-2/TRBV6-3,14,TRBJ2-7,NA,TGTGCCAGCAGTTACTCGGACAGCTCCTACGAGCAGTACTTC,CASSYSDSSYEQYF
NA,TRBV3-1/TRBV3-2,18,TRBJ2-5,TRBD2,TGTGCCAGCAGCCATCGGCCGGGACTAGCGGGAATGAGTGGGACCCAGTACTTC,CASSHRPGLAGMSGTQYF
NA,TRBV2,15,TRBJ2-7,NA,TGTGCCAGCACCCCCCCCCGGTTGCAGGGGAACGAGCAGTACTTC,CASTPPRLQGNEQYF
NA,TRBV19,16,TRBJ2-2,TRBD1,TGTGCCAGTAGTATAAGGCCAGGGGGATACACCGGGGAGCTGTTTTTT,CASSIRPGGYTGELFF
NA,TRBV5-6,16,TRBJ1-1,NA,TGTGCCAGCAGTTCCAGACAGCTTCAGATGAACACTGAAGCTTTCTTT,CASSSRQLQMNTEAFF
NA,TRBV6-2/TRBV6-3,16,TRBJ2-1,TRBD1,TGTGCCAGCAGTTACACGGACAGGCTCTCCTACAATGAGCAGTTCTTC,CASSYTDRLSYNEQFF
NA,TRBV18,12,TRBJ2-5,NA,TGTGCCAGCTTATCCCGTGCCGGGACCCAGTACTTC,CASLSRAGTQYF
NA,TRBV24-1,15,TRBJ1-1,NA,TGTGCCACCAGGGTTTGGCTAGGGGGTATCACTGAAGCTTTCTTT,CATRVWLGGITEAFF
once,TRBV13,15,TRBJ1-1,NA,TGTGCCAGCAGCTTAGGGGCTCGGGGGGCCACTGAAGCTTTCTTT,CASSLGARGATEAFF
NA,TRBV7-8,15,TRBJ1-3,TRBD1,TGTGCCAGCAGCTTTACAGGGGGCGCTGGAAACACCATATATTTT,CASSFTGGAGNTIYF
NA,TRBV28,16,TRBJ2-1,TRBD2,TGTGCCAGCAGTATTCCGACTAGCGGGCTGTACAATGAGCAGTTCTTC,CASSIPTSGLYNEQFF
NA,TRBV5-1,16,TRBJ2-4,NA,TGCGCCAGCAGCTTGGACGGAAGCGAAGCCAAAAACATTCAGTACTTC,CASSLDGSEAKNIQYF
NA,TRBV6-5,12,TRBJ2-7,NA,TGTGCCAGCAAACGTCTACTCTACGAGCAGTACTTC,CASKRLLYEQYF
NA,TRBV3-1/TRBV3-2,17,TRBJ2-1,NA,TGTGCCAGCAGCCAAGAGGGGCGGGGAGGCCGAAACAATGAGCAGTTCTTC,CASSQEGRGGRNNEQFF